These 15 T cell receptor beta chains were sequenced from one sample in a study of T cells in Graves' hyperthyroidism and ophthalmopathy. The investigators amplified TCR beta CDR3 regions from RNA transcripts. The HTBI primer set drove a first-round RT-PCR of the TCR CDR3. TCRdb recomputed calls from the multiplex PCR reads with MiXCR, one row per CDR3 protein. The sample has around 260,000 distinct CDR3 sequences, approximately 26% seen once. The sample comprised blood. Receptor source: a middle-aged man with Graves' hyperthyroidism that later progressed to Graves' ophthalmopathy.

The chain carries TRBV12-3 or TRBV12-4 and TRBJ2-7, with 7 bases aligning to TRBD2. V trimming: 3 bases; J trimming: 3 bases; junction bases outside the gene matches: 8. This CDR3 comprises 15 residues. Written as DNA, the CDR3 is TGTGCCAGCAGTTTCCCCGGGACTACTATCTACGAGCAGTACTTC. Translating it yields CASSFPGTTIYEQYF.

This chain's CDR3 is CASSREDRAPHEQYF. CDR3 DNA sequence: TGTGCCAGCAGTAGAGAGGACAGGGCTCCCCACGAGCAGTACTTC. The V gene is TRBV6-1, the J gene TRBJ2-7, with 8 bases lining up with TRBD1. The CDR3 consists of 15 residues. J gave up 5 bases and V 5 bases, and 11 bases lay outside the gene matches. Germline V gene data show CDR1 as MNHNS and CDR2 as SASEGT.

This clonotype has at least ten counts. The chain combines TRBV6-5 with TRBJ1-2, with TRBD1 matching over 9 bases. Germline CDR1 is MNHEY and CDR2 is SVGAGI. This CDR3 region has 16 residues. V dropped 2 bases and J dropped 4; count of bases not matched to a gene: 8. The CDR3 loop reads CASSYGGQGGIYGYTF. The CDR3 region has the DNA TGTGCCAGCAGTTACGGGGGACAGGGAGGGATCTATGGCTACACCTTC.

This clonotype was seen a single time. The chain has TRBV7-2 and TRBJ2-5; 10 bases are shared with TRBD1. The CDR3 is made up of 16 amino acids. V dropped 6 bases and J dropped 5; count of bases not matched to a gene: 12. The germline V gene encodes CDR1 SGHTA and CDR2 FQGNSA. The CDR3 protein is CASSKPGQGSMETQYF. CDR3 DNA: TGTGCCAGCAGTAAACCGGGACAGGGGTCGATGGAGACCCAGTACTTC.

This clonotype was seen many times. The chain uses TRBV5-1 and TRBJ1-2; the D gene is possibly TRBD1 (6 bases). V dropped 4 bases and J dropped 6 bases, with 10 bases sitting between them. CDR3 length: 12 amino acids. Germline V gives CDR1 SGHRS, CDR2 YFSETQ. CDR3 DNA sequence: TGCGCCAGCAGCGCCGGACAGAATGGCTACACCTTC. Amino acid sequence: CASSAGQNGYTF.

At least ten counts were recorded for this clonotype. The chain recombines TRBV7-2 with TRBJ2-7; D is unclear. This CDR3 is built from 12 residues. Germline CDR1 reads SGHTA; CDR2 reads FQGNSA. V was cut by 7 bases and J by 0 bases, with 7 bases left in between. The CDR3 region has the DNA TGTGCCAGCACTTACCCCTCCTACGAGCAGTACTTC. The encoded protein is CASTYPSYEQYF.

The chain joins TRBV9 to TRBJ2-5; a possible D gene is TRBD2 (5 bases). The V and J ends lost 3 bases and 4 bases respectively, with 19 bases between them. Germline loops: CDR1 SGDLS, CDR2 YYNGEE. The CDR3 is 16 residues long. CDR3 sequence (DNA): TGTGCCAGCAGCGGCCCCGCCCGGGCCGGAGGAGAGACCCAGTACTTC. Its translation is CASSGPARAGGETQYF.

This clonotype was picked up many times. The CDR3 coding sequence is TGTGCCAGCAGTTACCCCAATGCTGGGGGGTACAATCAGCCCCAGCATTTT. Its protein product is CASSYPNAGGYNQPQHF. V gene TRBV6-5 combines with J gene TRBJ1-5; weak D call: TRBD1 (5 bases). This CDR3 contains 17 residues. CDR1 and CDR2 (germline): MNHEY, SVGAGI. V lost 2 bases, J lost 3 bases, and 17 bases lay in between.

The chain recombines TRBV6-1 with TRBJ1-1; TRBD1 is a possible D gene (5 bases). The V end was cut by 4 bases, the J end by 5 bases, with 11 bases between. Germline V lookup: CDR1 MNHNS, CDR2 SASEGT. This CDR3 has 13 amino acids. Here the CDR3 reads CASSVNPGTEAFF. The CDR3 coding sequence is TGTGCCAGCAGTGTAAACCCAGGGACTGAAGCTTTCTTT.

This clonotype was detected ten times or more. The gene calls are TRBV5-5 and TRBJ1-1; D might be TRBD1 (6 bases). Trimming stripped 4 bases from V and 0 bases from J, with 16 bases between. Germline V CDR1 and CDR2: SGHKS, YYEKEE (reference sequence). The CDR3 contains 16 residues. CDR3 loop: CASSTDPQGLNTEAFF. For the CDR3, the DNA is TGTGCCAGCAGCACGGACCCTCAGGGGTTGAACACTGAAGCTTTCTTT.

This clonotype was counted many times. The chain links TRBV10-3 to TRBJ2-2; 9 bases are shared with TRBD1. Germline V gene data show CDR1 as ENHRY and CDR2 as SYGVKD. The CDR3 consists of 15 residues. Trimming at V came to 7 bases and at J to 6 bases, leaving 9 bases not matched to a gene. The CDR3 reads CAINSAQGAPGELFF. The CDR3 DNA follows: TGTGCCATCAATTCAGCACAGGGGGCCCCCGGGGAGCTGTTTTTT.

This clonotype was picked up many times. The chain is built from TRBV20-1 and TRBJ2-7; 8 bases align to TRBD2. V gave up 1 base and J gave up 6 bases; unmatched junction bases: 14. CDR3 size: 16 residues. The germline V gene encodes CDR1 DFQATT and CDR2 SNEGSKA (reference sequence). The CDR3 region is CSARGVSGNLLGEQYF. The CDR3 nucleotides read TGCAGTGCTAGAGGGGTTAGCGGGAACCTTCTAGGCGAGCAGTACTTC.

This clonotype came up many times. CDR3: CASSPRQGRYEQYF. The CDR3 DNA follows: TGTGCCAGCTCACCCCGACAGGGTAGATACGAGCAGTACTTC. The V call is TRBV18, the J call TRBJ2-7; 7 positions agree with TRBD1. Germline CDR1 KGHSH, CDR2 LQKENI. This CDR3 region has 14 residues. Trimming took 3 bases from V and 4 from J; bases not matched to a gene: 6.

This clonotype appeared many times. The chain carries TRBV19 and TRBJ1-3; tentatively, D is TRBD1 (5 bases). This CDR3 has 21 residues. Trimming left V 3 bases short and J 3 bases short, with 30 bases between. CDR1 and CDR2 from the germline V gene are LNHDA and SQIVND (reference sequence). CDR3 in DNA: TGTGCCAGTAGTATTTATTCACCAAGGGACGGCGGCCGCTATCGTGGAAACACCATATATTTT. Encoded protein: CASSIYSPRDGGRYRGNTIYF.

This clonotype was seen many times. J is TRBJ2-5 and V is TRBV6-5; TRBD1 matches 8 bases. CDR1 and CDR2 from the germline V gene are MNHEY and SVGAGI. The V and J ends lost 0 bases and 5 bases, in that order; junction bases with no gene match: 17. This CDR3 is built from 19 residues. CDR3 loop: CASSYSSWTGPSRRETQYF. For the CDR3, the DNA is TGTGCCAGCAGTTACTCGAGTTGGACAGGGCCCTCGAGGAGGGAGACCCAGTACTTC.